The 27 T cell receptor beta chains below come from one sample, sequenced in a study of CD8 T cells in Susac syndrome. Reverse transcription of roughly 0.5 to 1 ug RNA used random hexamers. Using its own MiXCR run on the immunoSEQ multiplex PCR reads, TCRdb lists one record per CDR3 protein. The data contain under 250,000 distinct CDR3 sequences, roughly 93% of them singletons. The sequenced sample consisted of CD4+ T cells from PBMCs. The receptor set was obtained from a human donor with multiple sclerosis.

This clonotype was picked up one time. The V gene is TRBV29-1, the J gene TRBJ2-3; D may be TRBD1 or TRBD2 (7 bases each). The CDR3 consists of 16 residues. V lost 3 bases to trimming and J lost 1 base, with 17 bases between them. Germline V gene lookup returns CDR1 SQVTM and CDR2 ANQGSEA. CDR3 residues: CSVEIARGRGTDTQYF. The CDR3 DNA is TGCAGCGTTGAGATTGCCAGGGGGAGGGGCACAGATACGCAGTATTTT.

J is TRBJ2-7 and V is TRBV4-1; 7 bases agree with TRBD1. The CDR3 has 15 amino acids. V was pared by 1 base and J by 4 bases, with 7 bases of the junction left unmatched. Germline assignment: CDR1 MGHRA and CDR2 YSYEKL. CDR3 sequence reads: CASSQGTGDQYEQYF. The CDR3 bases are TGCGCCAGCAGCCAAGGAACAGGGGACCAATACGAGCAGTACTTC.

This clonotype was picked up one time. The genes are TRBV9 and TRBJ2-7; D unclear. V gave up 4 bases and J gave up 0 bases, with 17 bases separating them. Per germline, CDR1 SGDLS and CDR2 YYNGEE. This CDR3 spans 16 amino acids. CDR3: CASSPARPPSSYEQYF. Written as DNA, the CDR3 is TGTGCCAGCAGCCCCGCTAGGCCTCCTAGCTCCTACGAGCAGTACTTC.

The chain uses TRBV5-1 and TRBJ2-3; 14 bases fit TRBD2. The CDR3 has 16 residues. Germline V gene lookup returns CDR1 SGHRS and CDR2 YFSETQ. J gave up 6 bases and V 4 bases, and 7 bases lay outside the gene matches. CDR3 protein: CASSVGTSGGMDTQYF. For the CDR3, the DNA is TGCGCCAGCAGCGTCGGGACTAGCGGGGGAATGGATACGCAGTATTTT.

This chain connects TRBV20-1 to TRBJ1-3; 10 bases map to TRBD1. The junction had 2 bases not matched to a gene; V was cut back by 3 bases and J by 3 bases. The CDR3 length is 14 residues. CDR1 is DFQATT and CDR2 is SNEGSKA in the germline V gene (reference sequence). CDR3 coding DNA: TGCAGTGCTAGGACAGGGGGCGTTGGAAACACCATATATTTT. Protein: CSARTGGVGNTIYF.

The V gene is TRBV11-1, the J gene TRBJ1-1; D remains ambiguous. This CDR3 contains 11 residues. The V and J ends lost 4 bases and 6 bases respectively, with 6 bases between them. Germline-derived CDR1 and CDR2 are SGHAT and FQDESV (reference sequence). The chain's CDR3 is CASSSGSEAFF. The CDR3, as DNA: TGTGCCAGCAGCTCGGGATCTGAAGCTTTCTTT.

The V gene is TRBV7-9, the J gene TRBJ2-5; TRBD2 aligns across 14 bases. J lost 3 bases, V lost 6 bases, and 6 bases had no gene match. The CDR3 is made up of 16 amino acids. The germline gives CDR1 SEHNR, CDR2 FQNEAQ (reference sequence). The CDR3 region has the DNA TGTGCCAGCAGGACTAGCGGGGGGGCCATGAAAGAGACCCAGTACTTC. Residues: CASRTSGGAMKETQYF.

The gene calls are TRBV2 and TRBJ2-1, with 9 bases fitting TRBD2. Trimming at V came to 8 bases and at J to 2 bases, leaving 10 bases not matched to a gene. This CDR3 is built from 16 residues. Germline V CDR1 and CDR2: SNHLY, FYNNEI. The DNA of the CDR3 is TGTGCCAGCTATGGCCTAGCGGGGAAAGCCTACAATGAGCAGTTCTTC. Protein: CASYGLAGKAYNEQFF.

The J gene is TRBJ2-5, the V gene TRBV7-9; 8 positions match TRBD1. The CDR3 is made up of 17 amino acids. V gave up 2 bases and J gave up 4 bases; unmatched junction bases: 12. Germline loops: CDR1 SEHNR, CDR2 FQNEAQ (reference sequence). CDR3 sequence (DNA): TGTGCCAGCAGCTTAATATTCGGACAGGGTTTTTCAGAGACCCAGTACTTC. As protein: CASSLIFGQGFSETQYF.

The rearrangement joins TRBV7-9 to TRBJ1-1; D remains ambiguous. V gave up 3 bases and J gave up 10 bases, with 6 bases separating them. In germline, CDR1 is SEHNR, CDR2 FQNEAQ (reference sequence). The CDR3 extends over 10 amino acids. In nucleotides, the CDR3 is TGTGCCAGCAGCTTGGCCCCAGCTTTCTTT. Its translation: CASSLAPAFF.

The rearrangement uses TRBV3-1 and TRBJ1-1; unclear D gene. CDR3 size: 13 residues. Deletions cut 0 bases from V and 4 bases from J, with 6 bases between. CDR1 LGHDT and CDR2 YNNKEL come from the germline V gene (reference sequence). In nucleotides, the CDR3 is TGTGCCAGCAGCCAAGATCCGGGCACTGAAGCTTTCTTT. Translation: CASSQDPGTEAFF.

The chain uses TRBV3-1 and TRBJ2-1, with 8 bases aligning to TRBD2. V shed 1 base, J shed 8 bases, and the junction held 4 bases outside the gene matches. This CDR3 region has 14 residues. CDR1 LGHDT and CDR2 YNNKEL come from the germline V gene (reference sequence). The CDR3: CASSQVRAGDEQFF. The DNA for the CDR3 is TGTGCCAGCAGCCAAGTAAGAGCGGGAGATGAGCAGTTCTTC.

J is TRBJ2-3 and V is TRBV7-9, with D unclear. Germline CDR1 and CDR2: SEHNR and FQNEAQ (reference sequence). Between the trimmed V and J ends, which lost 7 bases and 4 bases, there was a span of 6 bases. The CDR3 loop spans 11 amino acids. The CDR3 nucleotides read TGTGCCAGCATAAAGGCAGATACGCAGTATTTT. Protein: CASIKADTQYF.

As DNA, the CDR3 is TGTGCCAGCAGCTTATCCGTCGGGATTAGCAGCACAGATACGCAGTATTTT. Translation: CASSLSVGISSTDTQYF. This chain uses TRBV7-9 with TRBJ2-3; D might be TRBD2 (5 bases). The CDR3 has 17 residues. Germline CDR1 and CDR2: SEHNR and FQNEAQ (reference sequence). V was shortened by 2 bases and J by 0 bases, with 15 bases between the two germline ends.

The rearrangement uses TRBV20-1 and TRBJ2-2; 8 nucleotides line up with TRBD2. The CDR3 loop spans 16 amino acids. The germline V gene encodes CDR1 DFQATT and CDR2 SNEGSKA (reference sequence). V lost 0 bases to trimming and J lost 5 bases; unmatched junction nucleotides: 8. For the CDR3, the DNA is TGCAGTGCTAGAGATTCAAGCGGGGGTGGGACCGGGGAGCTGTTTTTT. This sequence encodes CSARDSSGGGTGELFF.

The count of this clonotype is one. The chain joins TRBV2 to TRBJ1-1; the match to TRBD1 covers 9 bases. The V gene end was trimmed by 6 bases and the J gene end by 3 bases; junction bases not matched to a gene: 11. The germline V gene encodes CDR1 SNHLY and CDR2 FYNNEI. The CDR3 runs 16 residues. In nucleotides, the CDR3 is TGTGCCAGCAGAACCGGGACAGGGATGAGGGACACTGAAGCTTTCTTT. As protein: CASRTGTGMRDTEAFF.

The rearrangement joins TRBV28 to TRBJ2-2; 7 bases align to TRBD2. V lost 3 bases, J lost 7 bases, and 14 bases stayed unmatched. The CDR3 consists of 17 residues. Looked up from germline, CDR1 is MDHEN and CDR2 is SYDVKM. The CDR3 DNA sequence: TGTGCCAGCAGTTTGGACGTAGCGGGCACACTAATCGGGGAGCTGTTTTTT. This encodes CASSLDVAGTLIGELFF.

The gene calls are TRBV28 and TRBJ2-5, with 10 bases that match TRBD1. With V trimmed by 10 bases and J by 4 bases, 15 bases remained unmatched. CDR1 and CDR2 (germline): MDHEN, SYDVKM. This CDR3 spans 16 amino acids. CDR3 in DNA: TGTGCCACCTTCACCGGGACAGGGGTATCGTTAGAGACCCAGTACTTC. Its protein product is CATFTGTGVSLETQYF.

The rearrangement links TRBV11-2 to TRBJ1-1, with TRBD1 as a possible D gene (5 bases). The germline V gene encodes CDR1 SGHAT and CDR2 FQNNGV. The V gene lost 6 bases and the J gene lost 0 bases, with 11 bases spanning the gap. This CDR3 is 14 amino acids long. The CDR3 loop is CASSLAGMNTEAFF. As DNA, the CDR3 is TGTGCCAGCAGTTTGGCAGGGATGAACACTGAAGCTTTCTTT.

The genes are TRBV20-1 and TRBJ1-5; D not certain. Trimming took off 1 base at V and 0 bases at J, with 16 bases between the two ends. The germline V gene has CDR1 DFQATT and CDR2 SNEGSKA (reference sequence). This CDR3 has 17 amino acids. This CDR3 reads CSARGGTASNSNQPQHF. In nucleotides, the CDR3 is TGCAGTGCTAGAGGAGGTACGGCATCAAATAGCAATCAGCCCCAGCATTTT.

This clonotype was seen a single time. The rearrangement joins TRBV20-1 to TRBJ1-1; D remains unclear. Looked up from germline, CDR1 is DFQATT and CDR2 is SNEGSKA (reference sequence). V was pared by 5 bases and J by 0 bases, with 10 bases between. CDR3 size: 13 residues. The CDR3 DNA reads as TGCAGTGCTCCGCGGGCCCTGAACACTGAAGCTTTCTTT. It is translated as CSAPRALNTEAFF.

The chain's CDR3 is CASSLRLAGGNEQFF. CDR3 bases: TGTGCCAGCAGCTTAAGACTAGCGGGAGGCAATGAGCAGTTCTTC. V and J are TRBV7-3 and TRBJ2-1; 13 bases line up with TRBD2. Unmatched junction bases numbered 0, after V lost 1 base and J lost 6 bases. CDR3 length equals 15 residues. The germline CDR1 and CDR2 sequences are SGHTA and FQGTGA.

V is TRBV6-5 and J is TRBJ1-5; TRBD1 is a possible D gene (6 bases). The CDR3 loop spans 13 amino acids. V was trimmed by 8 bases and J by 5 bases, leaving 13 bases between them. CDR1 and CDR2 (germline): MNHEY, SVGAGI. In DNA, the CDR3 is TGTGCCAGCCGGAGGGGGGCAGATCAGCCCCAGCATTTT. Translated, it gives CASRRGADQPQHF.

V gene TRBV14 combines with J gene TRBJ1-6, with TRBD1 matching over 7 bases. The germline V gene has CDR1 SGHDN and CDR2 FVKESK. The CDR3 runs to 14 residues. The J segment lost 7 bases and the V segment lost 5 bases, leaving 5 bases of the junction unmatched. CDR3 nucleotide sequence: TGTGCCAGCAGCGACAGGGTGGAAAATTCACCCCTCCACTTT. Protein: CASSDRVENSPLHF. Complete variable domain (other parts from reference TRBV14 and TRBJ1-6): EAGVTQFPSHSVIEKGQTVTLRCDPISGHDNLYWYRRVMGKEIKFLLHFVKESKQDESGMPNNRFLAERTGGTYSTLKVQPAELEDSGVYFCASSDRVENSPLHFGNGTRLTVT.

The chain carries TRBV7-9 and TRBJ2-2; D is unclear. The CDR3 consists of 15 residues. The V end lost 1 base, the J end lost 8 bases, and 14 bases lay between the germline ends. CDR1 is SEHNR and CDR2 is FQNEAQ in the germline V gene (reference sequence). The CDR3 reads CASSLDLRPTGELFF. The CDR3 DNA reads TGTGCCAGCAGCTTAGATCTTAGACCTACGGGGGAGCTGTTTTTT.

This clonotype was counted once. The CDR3 DNA sequence: TGCGCCAGCAGCTTCTCCGGGACGAGCGACGAGCAGTACTTC. It translates to CASSFSGTSDEQYF. This sequence joins TRBV5-1 and TRBJ2-7; D may correspond to TRBD1 or TRBD2 (5 bases each). The CDR3 spans 14 residues. V lost 2 bases and J 5 bases, leaving 14 bases between the germline ends. Germline lookup yields CDR1 SGHRS and CDR2 YFSETQ. The whole variable domain, remainder taken from reference TRBV5-1 and TRBJ2-7, is KAGVTQTPRYLIKTRGQQVTLSCSPISGHRSVSWYQQTPGQGLQFLFEYFSETQRNKGNFPGRFSGRQFSNSRSEMNVSTLELGDSALYLCASSFSGTSDEQYFGPGTRLTVT.

In DNA, the CDR3 is TGTGCCAGCACCAACCAAGCGGGGGAGCAAGAGACCCAGTACTTC. It specifies CASTNQAGEQETQYF. The V call is TRBV11-1, the J call TRBJ2-5; TRBD2 agrees at 8 bases. V lost 7 bases to trimming and J lost 2 bases; unmatched junction nucleotides: 9. The germline V gene encodes CDR1 SGHAT and CDR2 FQDESV (reference sequence). This CDR3 contains 15 residues.